This T cell receptor beta chain emerged from a study of T cell changes during pregnancy in multiple sclerosis. This table comes from immunoSEQ multiplex PCR, and its TCRdb copy is limited to in-frame clones, with some not included. The sample lists 70,000 to 85,000 clones; approximately 90% were seen once. Germline V gene data show CDR1 as MNHNS and CDR2 as SASEGT. The length of the CDR3 is 14 residues. The V end was cut by 11 bases, the J end by 8 bases, with 24 bases between. The source is a female donor with multiple sclerosis, enrolled in a pregnancy study. V and J are TRBV6-1 and TRBJ1-2; the D gene is possibly TRBD1 (6 bases). Here the sequenced sample was peripheral blood, taken before pregnancy. Written as DNA, the CDR3 is TGTGCCGCTGGGGTCCTTTCTCAGGGGCGAGGCTACACCTTC. Residues: CAAGVLSQGRGYTF.